The rows below give T cell receptor beta chains drawn from one sample of a study of CD8+CD57+ T cells in acquired aplastic anemia. TCRdb fed the reads into MiXCR, producing one record per CDR3 protein. The sample includes 200,000 or so distinct CDR3 sequences, 50% to 75% seen only once; the top ten take 35% to 55%. The specimen was sorted CD4+, CD8+, or CD8+CD57+ T cells (not recorded which) from PBMCs. These receptors were collected from a human donor with severe aplastic anemia or a healthy control (not recorded which). The CDR3 runs from the conserved cysteine through the conserved F or W. D genes are given only for firm matches.

J,V,D,CDR3
TRBJ1-2,TRBV20-1,-,CSASRRGNQDNYGYTF
TRBJ2-1,TRBV19,TRBD1,CASSSDRGYAYNEQFF
TRBJ2-1,TRBV14,-,CASSPGWNEQFF
TRBJ1-1,TRBV18,-,CASSPIGVTEAFF
TRBJ2-1,TRBV15,-,CATTSPTYNEQFF
TRBJ2-1,TRBV24-1,-,CATRPDGTAYNEQFF
TRBJ1-5,TRBV6-1,TRBD1,CASSDSNLGTVYSNQPQHF
TRBJ1-1,TRBV20-1,TRBD1,CSAIRQGREAFF
TRBJ2-3,TRBV5-1,-,CASSLGLRDTQYF
TRBJ2-7,TRBV2,-,CATLAGTGSTYEQYF
TRBJ2-5,TRBV6-5,-,CASSYSGLGETQYF
TRBJ2-7,TRBV24-1,-,CATSDALVSVYEQYF
TRBJ1-1,TRBV7-3,TRBD1,CASSLAPMGQGNTEAFF
TRBJ1-5,TRBV7-8,-,CASSLFSLPQPQHF
TRBJ2-7,TRBV2,-,CASSEGSATYEQYF
TRBJ1-5,TRBV24-1,-,CATSEGVGGRGQPQHF
TRBJ1-1,TRBV9,-,CASSADLWGPVTEAFF
TRBJ2-3,TRBV10-3,TRBD2,CAIRETGTRADTQYF
-,TRBV20-1,-,CSASTDLGGETQYF
TRBJ1-6,TRBV25-1,TRBD1,CASSEDRGNSPLHF
TRBJ2-4,TRBV29-1,-,CSVEEVIGIQYF
TRBJ2-7,TRBV12-3/TRBV12-4,-,CASSLANSYEQYF
TRBJ1-5,TRBV2,-,CASLGSGIQPQHF
TRBJ2-3,TRBV20-1,-,CSARPLVVTDTQYF
TRBJ1-1,TRBV2,-,CASRPGSKNTEAFF
TRBJ1-5,TRBV7-6,-,CASQGGSNQPQHF
TRBJ1-2,TRBV24-1,TRBD1,CATSDLDRGGNYGYTF
TRBJ2-7,TRBV10-2,-,CASSEQQLSYEQYF
TRBJ2-7,TRBV9,-,CASSTGGPAYEQYF
TRBJ1-5,TRBV24-1,-,CATSDLDSNQPQHF
TRBJ2-7,TRBV20-1,TRBD1,CSARDGGRGSYEQYF
TRBJ1-2,TRBV2,-,CASTKGGNYGYTF
TRBJ2-1,TRBV6-6,TRBD2,CASSYGLAQYNEQFF